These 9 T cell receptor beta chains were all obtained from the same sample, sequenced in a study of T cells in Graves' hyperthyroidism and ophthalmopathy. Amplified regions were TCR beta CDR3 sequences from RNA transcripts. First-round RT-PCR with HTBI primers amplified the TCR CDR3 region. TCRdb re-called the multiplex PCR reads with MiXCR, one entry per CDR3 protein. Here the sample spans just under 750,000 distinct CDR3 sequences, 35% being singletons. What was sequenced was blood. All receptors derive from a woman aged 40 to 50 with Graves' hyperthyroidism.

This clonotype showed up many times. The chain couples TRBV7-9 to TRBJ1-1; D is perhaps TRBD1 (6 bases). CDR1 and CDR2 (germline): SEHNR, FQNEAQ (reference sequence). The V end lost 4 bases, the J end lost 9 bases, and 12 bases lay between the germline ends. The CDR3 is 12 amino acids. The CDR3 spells CASSWGADKAFF. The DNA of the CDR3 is TGTGCCAGCAGCTGGGGGGCAGACAAAGCTTTCTTT.

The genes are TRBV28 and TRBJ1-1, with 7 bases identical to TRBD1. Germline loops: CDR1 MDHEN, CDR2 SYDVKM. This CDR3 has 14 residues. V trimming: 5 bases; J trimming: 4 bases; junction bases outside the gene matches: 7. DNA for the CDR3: TGTGCCAGCAGTCCATTGGACAGGCGCACTGAAGCTTTCTTT. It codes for CASSPLDRRTEAFF.

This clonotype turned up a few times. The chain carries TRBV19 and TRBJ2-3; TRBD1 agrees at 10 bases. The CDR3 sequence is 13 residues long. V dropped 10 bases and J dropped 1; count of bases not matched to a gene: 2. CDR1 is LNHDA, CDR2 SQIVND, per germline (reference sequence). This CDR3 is CATGTGGTDTQYF. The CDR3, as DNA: TGTGCCACCGGGACAGGGGGCACAGATACGCAGTATTTT.

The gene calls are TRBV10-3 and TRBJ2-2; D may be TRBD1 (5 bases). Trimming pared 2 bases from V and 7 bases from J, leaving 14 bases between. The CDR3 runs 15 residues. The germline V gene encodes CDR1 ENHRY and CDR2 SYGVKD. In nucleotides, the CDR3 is TGTGCCATCAGTGAGAAAGTGGACAACCTCGGGGAGCTGTTTTTT. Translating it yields CAISEKVDNLGELFF.

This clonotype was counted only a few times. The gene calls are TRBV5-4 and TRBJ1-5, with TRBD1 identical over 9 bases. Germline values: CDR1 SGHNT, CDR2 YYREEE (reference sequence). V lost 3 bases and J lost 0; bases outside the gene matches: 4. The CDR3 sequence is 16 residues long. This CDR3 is CASSSGQGTSNQPQHF. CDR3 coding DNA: TGTGCCAGCAGCTCCGGACAGGGGACTAGCAATCAGCCCCAGCATTTT.

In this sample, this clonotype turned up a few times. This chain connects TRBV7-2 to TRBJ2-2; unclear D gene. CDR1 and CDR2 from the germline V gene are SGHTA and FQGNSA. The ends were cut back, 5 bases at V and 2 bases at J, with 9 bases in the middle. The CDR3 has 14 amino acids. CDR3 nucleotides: TGTGCCAGCAGCGCCCGTCGTAACACCGGGGAGCTGTTTTTT. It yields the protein CASSARRNTGELFF.

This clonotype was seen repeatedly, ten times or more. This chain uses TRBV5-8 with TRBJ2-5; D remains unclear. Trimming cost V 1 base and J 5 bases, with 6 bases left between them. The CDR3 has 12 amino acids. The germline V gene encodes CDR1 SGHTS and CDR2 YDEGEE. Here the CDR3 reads CASSLISETQYF. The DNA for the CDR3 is TGTGCCAGCAGCTTGATCTCGGAGACCCAGTACTTC.

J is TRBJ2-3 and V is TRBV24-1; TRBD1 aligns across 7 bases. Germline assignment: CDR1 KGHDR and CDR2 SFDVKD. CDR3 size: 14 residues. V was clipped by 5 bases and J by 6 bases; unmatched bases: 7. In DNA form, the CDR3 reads TGTGCCACCAGTGGAGACAGGGTTTCCGATACGCAGTATTTT. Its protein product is CATSGDRVSDTQYF.

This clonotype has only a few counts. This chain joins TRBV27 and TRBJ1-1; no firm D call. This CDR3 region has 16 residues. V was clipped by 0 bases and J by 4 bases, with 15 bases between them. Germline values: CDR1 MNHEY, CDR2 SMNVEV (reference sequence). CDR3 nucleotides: TGTGCCAGCAGTTTATCTATCCCATCCGGCGTCACTGAAGCTTTCTTT. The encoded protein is CASSLSIPSGVTEAFF.